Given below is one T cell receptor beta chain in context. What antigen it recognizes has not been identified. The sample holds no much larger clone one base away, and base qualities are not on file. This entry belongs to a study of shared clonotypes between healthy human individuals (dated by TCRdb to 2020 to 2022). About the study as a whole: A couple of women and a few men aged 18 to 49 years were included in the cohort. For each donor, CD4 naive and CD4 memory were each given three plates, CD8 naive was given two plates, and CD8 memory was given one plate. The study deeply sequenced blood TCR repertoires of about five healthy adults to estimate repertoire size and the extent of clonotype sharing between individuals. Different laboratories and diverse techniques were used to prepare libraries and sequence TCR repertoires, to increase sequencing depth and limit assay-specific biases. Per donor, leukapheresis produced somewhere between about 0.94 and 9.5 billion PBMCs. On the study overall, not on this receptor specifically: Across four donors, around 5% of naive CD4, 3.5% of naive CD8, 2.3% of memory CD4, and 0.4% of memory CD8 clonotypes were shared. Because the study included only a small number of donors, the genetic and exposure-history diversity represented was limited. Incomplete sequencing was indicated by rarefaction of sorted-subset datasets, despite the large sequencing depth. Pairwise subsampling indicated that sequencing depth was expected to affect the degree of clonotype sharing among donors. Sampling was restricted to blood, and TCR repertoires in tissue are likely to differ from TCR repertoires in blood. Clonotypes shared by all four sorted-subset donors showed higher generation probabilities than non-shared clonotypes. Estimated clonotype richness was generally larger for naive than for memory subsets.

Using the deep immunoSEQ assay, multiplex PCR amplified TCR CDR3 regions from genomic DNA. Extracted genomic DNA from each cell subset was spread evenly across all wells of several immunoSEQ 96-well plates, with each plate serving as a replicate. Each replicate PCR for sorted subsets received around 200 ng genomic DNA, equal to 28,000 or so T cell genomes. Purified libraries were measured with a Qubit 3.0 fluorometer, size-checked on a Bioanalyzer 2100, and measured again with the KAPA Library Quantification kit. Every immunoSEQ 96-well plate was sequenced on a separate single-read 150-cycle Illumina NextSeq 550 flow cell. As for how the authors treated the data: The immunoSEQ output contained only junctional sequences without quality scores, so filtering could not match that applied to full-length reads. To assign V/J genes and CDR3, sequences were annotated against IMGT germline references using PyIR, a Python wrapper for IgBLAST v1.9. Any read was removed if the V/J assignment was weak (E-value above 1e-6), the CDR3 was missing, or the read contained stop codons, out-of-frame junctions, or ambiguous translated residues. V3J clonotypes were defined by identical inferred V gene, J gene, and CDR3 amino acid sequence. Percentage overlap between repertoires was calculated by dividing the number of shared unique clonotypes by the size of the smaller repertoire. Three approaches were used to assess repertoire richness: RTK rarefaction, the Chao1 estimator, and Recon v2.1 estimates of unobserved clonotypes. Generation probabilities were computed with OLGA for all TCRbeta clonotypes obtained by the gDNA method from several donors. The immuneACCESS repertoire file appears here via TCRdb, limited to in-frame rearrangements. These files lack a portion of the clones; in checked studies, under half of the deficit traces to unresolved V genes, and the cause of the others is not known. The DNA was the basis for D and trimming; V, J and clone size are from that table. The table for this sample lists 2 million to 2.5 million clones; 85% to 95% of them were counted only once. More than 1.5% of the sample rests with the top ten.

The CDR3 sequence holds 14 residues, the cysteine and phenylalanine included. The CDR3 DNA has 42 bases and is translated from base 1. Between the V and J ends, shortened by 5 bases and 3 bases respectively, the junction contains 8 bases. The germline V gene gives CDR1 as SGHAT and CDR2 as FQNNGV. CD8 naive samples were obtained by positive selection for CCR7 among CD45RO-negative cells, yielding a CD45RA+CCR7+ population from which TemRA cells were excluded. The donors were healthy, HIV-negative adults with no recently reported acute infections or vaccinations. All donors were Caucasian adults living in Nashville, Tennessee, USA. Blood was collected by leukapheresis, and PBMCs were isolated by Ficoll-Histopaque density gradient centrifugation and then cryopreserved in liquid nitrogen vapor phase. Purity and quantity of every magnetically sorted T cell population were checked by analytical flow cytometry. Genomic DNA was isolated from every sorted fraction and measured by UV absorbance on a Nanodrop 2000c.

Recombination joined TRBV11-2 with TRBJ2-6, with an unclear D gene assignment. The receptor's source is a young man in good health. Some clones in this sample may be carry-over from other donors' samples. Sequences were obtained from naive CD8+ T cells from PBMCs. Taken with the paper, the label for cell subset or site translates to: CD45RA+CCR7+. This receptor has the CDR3 CASSPPLGANVLTF. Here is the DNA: TGTGCCAGCAGCCCCCCCCTTGGGGCCAACGTCCTGACTTTC. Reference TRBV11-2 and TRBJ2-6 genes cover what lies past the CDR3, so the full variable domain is EAGVAQSPRYKIIEKRQSVAFWCNPISGHATLYWYQQILGQGPKLLIQFQNNGVVDDSQLPKDRFSAERLKGVDSTLKIQPAKLEDSAVYLCASSPPLGANVLTFGAGSRLTVL.